Presented here are 27 T cell receptor beta chains from one specimen sequenced in a study of blood T cell repertoires in COVID-19. Only in-frame clones appear in the TCRdb table, and some are missing; sequencing was by immunoSEQ multiplex PCR. The table lists some 150,000 clones, nearly 85% of them singletons. The sample comprised peripheral blood. The receptors shown here come from a human donor in a cohort sampled during active COVID-19.

This rearrangement joins TRBV5-1 to TRBJ2-2; a weak D match, TRBD1 (6 bases). There are 15 residues in the CDR3. CDR1 is SGHRS, CDR2 YFSETQ, per germline. V was clipped by 0 bases and J by 8 bases, with 14 bases between them. CDR3 amino acids: CASSLEGTTPGELFF. CDR3 coding DNA: TGCGCCAGCAGCTTGGAAGGGACAACACCGGGGGAGCTGTTTTTT. Full variable domain (remainder filled in from reference TRBV5-1 and TRBJ2-2): KAGVTQTPRYLIKTRGQQVTLSCSPISGHRSVSWYQQTPGQGLQFLFEYFSETQRNKGNFPGRFSGRQFSNSRSEMNVSTLELGDSALYLCASSLEGTTPGELFFGEGSRLTVL.

This chain joins TRBV18 and TRBJ1-1; D is possibly TRBD1 (6 bases). Germline V CDR1 and CDR2: KGHSH, LQKENI. V lost 4 bases and J lost 5, with 17 bases in between. The length of the CDR3 is 15 residues. The CDR3 coding sequence is TGTGCCAGCTCACAAGGCCAGGGGTTAAATACTGAAGCTTTCTTT. Its translation: CASSQGQGLNTEAFF.

The rearrangement uses TRBV10-3 and TRBJ1-1, with 7 bases identical to TRBD1. The J segment lost 1 base and the V segment lost 6 bases, leaving 5 bases of the junction unmatched. The CDR3 contains 14 residues. CDR1 and CDR2 from the germline V gene are ENHRY and SYGVKD. CDR3 coding DNA: TGTGCCATCAGGGGGACAGCCACGAACACTGAAGCTTTCTTT. This encodes CAIRGTATNTEAFF.

The CDR3 is CASTRGVVYGYTF. CDR3 sequence (DNA): TGTGCCAGCACCCGGGGGGTAGTCTATGGCTACACCTTC. The chain carries TRBV6-6 and TRBJ1-2, with a tentative D call TRBD1 (5 bases). Germline V gives CDR1 MNHNY, CDR2 SVGAGI (reference sequence). The V gene lost 7 bases and the J gene lost 4 bases, with 13 bases spanning the gap. The CDR3 extends over 13 amino acids.

This chain uses TRBV5-4 with TRBJ2-7; TRBD2 might be the D (5 bases). Per the germline V gene, CDR1 is SGHNT and CDR2 is YYREEE (reference sequence). V was shortened by 0 bases and J by 4 bases, with 11 bases between the two germline ends. The length of the CDR3 is 14 residues. CDR3 in DNA: TGTGCCAGCAGCTTGGCGGCTAGCAGGTACGAGCAGTACTTC. Translating gives CASSLAASRYEQYF. The complete variable domain, with remaining parts taken from reference TRBV5-4 and TRBJ2-7, reads ETGVTQSPTHLIKTRGQQVTLRCSSQSGHNTVSWYQQALGQGPQFIFQYYREEENGRGNFPPRFSGLQFPNYSSELNVNALELDDSALYLCASSLAASRYEQYFGPGTRLTVT.

The J gene is TRBJ2-3, the V gene TRBV7-8; unclear D gene. The V end lost 2 bases, the J end lost 0 bases, and 15 bases lay between the germline ends. The CDR3 is 17 amino acids. Germline lookup yields CDR1 SGHVS and CDR2 FQNEAQ. The DNA for the CDR3 is TGTGCCAGCAGCTTAAGAGGCGGAGATACTAGCACAGATACGCAGTATTTT. It specifies CASSLRGGDTSTDTQYF.

The V gene is TRBV7-9, the J gene TRBJ2-3, with 7 nucleotides matching TRBD2. This CDR3 has 16 amino acids. V trimming: 5 bases; J trimming: 0 bases; junction bases outside the gene matches: 8. Germline V gene data show CDR1 as SEHNR and CDR2 as FQNEAQ (reference sequence). CDR3 sequence reads: CASSLLGGSSTDTQYF. The CDR3, as DNA: TGTGCCAGCAGCCTCCTGGGGGGGAGTAGCACAGATACGCAGTATTTT.

The V call is TRBV28, the J call TRBJ2-6; TRBD2 is a possible D gene (5 bases). The germline V and J ends were trimmed by 7 bases and 0 bases, with 16 bases remaining between them. The CDR3 runs to 17 residues. Germline lookup yields CDR1 MDHEN and CDR2 SYDVKM. CDR3 bases: TGTGCCAGCACTCGGGCGGGCCAAAGCTCTGGGGCCAACGTCCTGACTTTC. Translated: CASTRAGQSSGANVLTF.

This chain connects TRBV11-3 to TRBJ2-5, with D hard to call. V was clipped by 2 bases and J by 1 base, with 8 bases between them. CDR3 length: 14 residues. Germline CDR1 reads SGHNT; CDR2 reads YENEEA. In nucleotides, the CDR3 is TGTGCCAGCAGCTTACGTCAGGTCCAAGAGACCCAGTACTTC. This gives the protein CASSLRQVQETQYF. Variable domain in full (rest from reference TRBV11-3 and TRBJ2-5): EAGVVQSPRYKIIEKKQPVAFWCNPISGHNTLYWYLQNLGQGPELLIRYENEEAVDDSQLPKDRFSAERLKGVDSTLKIQPAELGDSAVYLCASSLRQVQETQYFGPGTRLLVL.

This chain connects TRBV10-1 to TRBJ2-1, with 7 positions matching TRBD1. V lost 9 bases to trimming and J lost 0 bases; unmatched junction nucleotides: 2. The V gene's germline CDR1 is WNHNN and CDR2 SYGVQD (reference sequence). This CDR3 spans 13 amino acids. The CDR3 bases are TGCGCCAGAGACAGGGCCTCCTACAATGAGCAGTTCTTC. Protein: CARDRASYNEQFF.

J is TRBJ2-7 and V is TRBV7-2; D call uncertain. Germline CDR1 SGHTA, CDR2 FQGNSA. This CDR3 has 13 residues. V lost 0 bases, J lost 6 bases, and 9 bases lay in between. CDR3 in DNA: TGTGCCAGCAGCTTAGCCGGTGGTACCGAGCAGTACGTC. Protein: CASSLAGGTEQYV.

The V call is TRBV29-1, the J call TRBJ1-2, with 8 bases that match TRBD1. Per the germline V gene, CDR1 is SQVTM and CDR2 is ANQGSEA. This CDR3 region has 13 residues. V dropped 5 bases and J dropped 0; count of bases not matched to a gene: 2. CDR3 region: CSVRTGSNYGYTF. CDR3 DNA: TGCAGCGTTCGGACAGGGTCTAACTATGGCTACACCTTC.

Points on this clone: The same CDR3 is also encoded by other DNA sequences in this sample. V is TRBV11-3 and J is TRBJ2-7; 9 nucleotides align to TRBD1. V gave up 3 bases and J gave up 1 base; unmatched junction bases: 1. Germline CDR1 reads SGHNT; CDR2 reads YENEEA. The CDR3 has 14 residues. The CDR3 loop reads CASSLGTGSYEQYF. The CDR3 DNA sequence: TGTGCCAGCAGCTTGGGGACAGGGTCCTACGAGCAGTACTTC.

J is TRBJ1-1 and V is TRBV3-1 (or the pseudogene TRBV3-2), with 10 bases matching TRBD1. The CDR3 has 14 residues. Trimming at V came to 3 bases and at J to 3 bases, leaving 1 base not matched to a gene. In germline, CDR1 is LGHDT, CDR2 YNNKEL (reference sequence). As DNA, the CDR3 is TGTGCCAGCAGCCAGGGACAGGGGCACACTGAAGCTTTCTTT. It translates to CASSQGQGHTEAFF.

The J gene is TRBJ1-2, the V gene TRBV28; no clear D gene. With 8 bases removed from V and 8 bases from J, the gap between germline ends came to 18 bases. Germline V gene sequence: CDR1 MDHEN, CDR2 SYDVKM. The CDR3 loop spans 13 amino acids. DNA for the CDR3: TGTGCCAGCCGAGACGACAAGAAAGACGGCTACACCTTC. This translates into CASRDDKKDGYTF.

V gene TRBV30 combines with J gene TRBJ1-3; D is uncertain. Germline V gives CDR1 GTSNPN, CDR2 SVGIG (reference sequence). The CDR3 sequence is 14 residues long. The ends were cut back, 2 bases at V and 3 bases at J, with 11 bases in the middle. For the CDR3, the DNA is TGTGCCTGGAGTCCTGGCAGTGATGGAAACACCATATATTTT. Amino acid sequence: CAWSPGSDGNTIYF.

The CDR3 reads CASSSGTGVLYTNTGELFF. The CDR3, as DNA: TGTGCCAGCAGCTCCGGGACAGGGGTCCTCTACACGAACACCGGGGAGCTGTTTTTT. The chain couples TRBV27 to TRBJ2-2; 10 bases line up with TRBD1. This CDR3 has 19 residues. Germline V CDR1 and CDR2: MNHEY, SMNVEV (reference sequence). V gave up 6 bases and J gave up 0 bases; unmatched junction bases: 13.

J is TRBJ2-2 and V is TRBV7-9; no definite D call. Trimming took 5 bases from V and 4 from J, leaving 11 bases between them. Germline V gene data show CDR1 as SEHNR and CDR2 as FQNEAQ (reference sequence). The CDR3 is 14 amino acids. CDR3 residues: CASSVGTFTGELFF. In nucleotides, the CDR3 is TGTGCCAGCAGCGTAGGCACTTTCACCGGGGAGCTGTTTTTT.

The chain couples TRBV29-1 to TRBJ1-1; no clear D gene. The CDR3 runs 13 residues. Per the germline V gene, CDR1 is SQVTM and CDR2 is ANQGSEA. Trimming took 4 bases from V and 3 from J, leaving 12 bases between them. Written as DNA, the CDR3 is TGCAGCGTTGCCTTCGCGGCAGACACTGAAGCTTTCTTT. It specifies CSVAFAADTEAFF.

The chain has TRBV7-2 and TRBJ1-2, with D possibly TRBD1 on 5 matching bases. V was trimmed by 2 bases and J by 5 bases, leaving 9 bases between them. Germline V gene data show CDR1 as SGHTA and CDR2 as FQGNSA. This CDR3 has 13 residues. CDR3 coding DNA: TGTGCCAGCAGCTTACAGGGAGGGTATGGCTACACCTTC. Amino acid sequence: CASSLQGGYGYTF. Drawing the rest from reference TRBV7-2 and TRBJ1-2, the complete variable domain is GAGVSQSPSNKVTEKGKDVELRCDPISGHTALYWYRQSLGQGLEFLIYFQGNSAPDKSGLPSDRFSAERTGGSVSTLTIQRTQQEDSAVYLCASSLQGGYGYTFGSGTRLTVV.

The chain recombines TRBV19 with TRBJ2-1, with 8 bases aligning to TRBD2. Trimming cost V 2 bases and J 2 bases; bases outside gene matches: 8. The germline V gene has CDR1 LNHDA and CDR2 SQIVND (reference sequence). This CDR3 is built from 17 residues. Here the CDR3 reads CASSIKTAGVTYNEQFF. CDR3 bases: TGTGCCAGTAGTATAAAAACAGCGGGAGTAACCTACAATGAGCAGTTCTTC.

The V gene is TRBV11-3, the J gene TRBJ2-1; 8 bases fit TRBD1. The CDR3 sequence is 14 residues long. J was trimmed by 8 bases and V by 5 bases; bases with no gene match: 8. Germline-derived CDR1 and CDR2 are SGHNT and YENEEA. CDR3 sequence: CASSAGGATDEQFF. In nucleotides, the CDR3 is TGTGCCAGCAGCGCAGGGGGCGCGACGGATGAGCAGTTCTTC. Full variable domain (remainder filled in from reference TRBV11-3 and TRBJ2-1): EAGVVQSPRYKIIEKKQPVAFWCNPISGHNTLYWYLQNLGQGPELLIRYENEEAVDDSQLPKDRFSAERLKGVDSTLKIQPAELGDSAVYLCASSAGGATDEQFFGPGTRLTVL.

The chain couples TRBV18 to TRBJ2-2; possible D gene TRBD1, 6 bases. V lost 6 bases and J lost 0, with 14 bases in between. The CDR3 is 16 amino acids. Germline lookup yields CDR1 KGHSH and CDR2 LQKENI. CDR3 amino acids: CASSPRGGSNTGELFF. CDR3 nucleotides: TGTGCCAGCTCTCCCAGAGGGGGTTCGAACACCGGGGAGCTGTTTTTT.

The chain links TRBV10-1 to TRBJ2-3; TRBD2 matches 8 bases. In germline, CDR1 is WNHNN, CDR2 SYGVQD (reference sequence). The CDR3 has 15 residues. V lost 7 bases and J lost 3; bases outside the gene matches: 9. CDR3 amino acids: CASTSGSVGTDTQYF. CDR3 sequence (DNA): TGCGCCAGCACTAGCGGGTCCGTAGGTACAGATACGCAGTATTTT.

The V and J genes are TRBV5-4 and TRBJ2-2; TRBD2 aligns across 8 bases. The V gene's germline CDR1 is SGHNT and CDR2 YYREEE (reference sequence). This CDR3 is built from 15 residues. V was clipped by 4 bases and J by 4 bases; unmatched bases: 6. CDR3 loop: CASSRAGAFTGELFF. The DNA for the CDR3 is TGTGCCAGCAGCCGAGCGGGAGCCTTCACCGGGGAGCTGTTTTTT.

This clone occurred a few times. The rearrangement uses TRBV9 and TRBJ1-4; D perhaps matches TRBD1 (6 bases). V was cut by 0 bases and J by 5 bases, with 11 bases left in between. This CDR3 region has 15 residues. CDR1 and CDR2 (germline): SGDLS, YYNGEE. CDR3 DNA sequence: TGTGCCAGCAGCGTAGGAGTCGGACAGAATGAAAAACTGTTTTTT. As protein: CASSVGVGQNEKLFF.

The V gene is TRBV6-4, the J gene TRBJ2-3; 8 bases fit TRBD2. In germline, CDR1 is MRHNA, CDR2 SNTAGT. J lost 6 bases, V lost 0 bases, and 8 bases had no gene match. This CDR3 has 16 amino acids. The chain's CDR3 is CASSDSTSGAGDTQYF. CDR3 sequence (DNA): TGTGCCAGCAGTGACTCAACTAGCGGAGCGGGGGATACGCAGTATTTT.